This TCR beta chain was captured in a study of CD8+ T cells in alopecia areata. About the study: Treatment ran 6 to 18 months, with 6 months of follow-up afterward.

The treatment is: oral pan-JAK inhibitor, 5-10 mg twice daily. It was cDNA, reverse transcribed from extracted RNA, that served as the sequencing template. Assay used: immunoSEQ multiplex PCR; TCRdb lists only in-frame clones, some missing. This table has roughly 180,000 clones, 51% appearing once. CDR3 length equals 14 residues. Trimming took 0 bases from V and 6 from J; bases not matched to a gene: 3. Germline CDR1 and CDR2: SGDLS and YYNGEE. About this clone itself: Its antigen is as yet unknown.

Study-wide points: Scalp clonality, together with expanded CD8+ clones among the top 100, fell significantly with tofacitinib.

The sample in question was CD8+ T cells sorted from blood, obtained at roughly week 52, from a patient treated with tofacitinib. The TCR originated in a human donor with alopecia areata. The chain has TRBV9 and TRBJ1-5, with 7 bases fitting TRBD1. The CDR3, as DNA: TGTGCCAGCAGCGTAGGAGGGGGCATTCAGCCCCAGCATTTT. Translating gives CASSVGGGIQPQHF.